This T cell receptor (beta chain) was profiled in a study of T cells in Graves' hyperthyroidism and ophthalmopathy. Study-level points and caveats: Ophthalmopathy could be told apart from stable hyperthyroidism with a 13 V-J model.

Remarks on this clonotype: What it binds is unknown.

RNA transcripts were the template for amplifying TCR beta CDR3 regions. When the TCR CDR3 underwent first-round RT-PCR, the HTBI primer set was used. One entry per CDR3 protein, called by TCRdb with MiXCR from the multiplex PCR reads. The table includes around 570,000 distinct CDR3 sequences, approximately 20% detected once. The CDR3 totals 18 residues. Germline lookup yields CDR1 LNHDA and CDR2 SQIVND (reference sequence). J lost 5 bases, V lost 2 bases, and 12 bases had no gene match. Diagnosing involved the use of clinical symptoms, serum thyroxine and TRAb, thyroid ultrasound and orbital computed tomography.

The sample consisted of blood. V and J are TRBV19 and TRBJ1-6; 7 nucleotides agree with TRBD1. The sequence was obtained from a man aged 35 to 55 with Graves' ophthalmopathy. CDR3 residues: CASSILGLGTENNSPLHF. The CDR3 DNA follows: TGTGCCAGTAGTATACTCGGTCTCGGGACAGAAAATAATTCACCCCTCCACTTT.